The 30 T cell receptor beta chains below were found in one sample sequenced in a study of post-analysis software for immune sequencing data. No antigen is known for these receptors. Overall study findings and caveats: There were five or six TRBV segments more frequent in patients than controls, and TRBV5-6, TRBV5-1 and TRBV20-1 were among them.

Unique-molecular-identifier-tagged TCR beta cDNA libraries were used. In TCRdb, the PCR reads were re-called with MiXCR into one record per CDR3 protein. The table has about 800,000 distinct CDR3 sequences, around 27% seen once. Sequencing input: blood. Every receptor here comes from a girl aged 10 to 17 with multiple sclerosis.

V usage is TRBV20-1 and J usage is TRBJ2-3, with 8 bases fitting TRBD1. This CDR3 has 12 residues. V was clipped by 4 bases and J by 6 bases; unmatched bases: 3. The germline V gene has CDR1 DFQATT and CDR2 SNEGSKA (reference sequence). Here the CDR3 reads CSATRDRDTQYF. The CDR3 nucleotides are TGCAGTGCTACAAGGGACAGGGATACGCAGTATTTT.

In regard to this clonotype: An end of the junction does not agree with germline; a read error may underlie this. The rearrangement links TRBV12-3 or TRBV12-4 to TRBJ2-5; 7 bases align to TRBD2. The CDR3 consists of 13 residues. The CDR3 loop reads CANSFGRERTQYF. In DNA form, the CDR3 reads TGTGCCAACAGTTTTGGGCGGGAGCGAACCCAGTACTTC.

This sequence joins TRBV20-1 and TRBJ2-3; unclear D gene. CDR3 size: 12 residues. V was pared by 7 bases and J by 4 bases, with 12 bases between. Looked up from germline, CDR1 is DFQATT and CDR2 is SNEGSKA (reference sequence). CDR3 nucleotides: TGCAGTGGCCGAAGTCCCCCAGATACGCAGTATTTT. As protein: CSGRSPPDTQYF.

The gene calls are TRBV20-1 and TRBJ1-4; unclear D gene. V was pared by 6 bases and J by 0 bases, with 8 bases between. CDR3 length: 13 residues. Germline-derived CDR1 and CDR2 are DFQATT and SNEGSKA (reference sequence). CDR3 DNA: TGCAGTGCCCGCAATGCAACTAATGAAAAACTGTTTTTT. This gives the protein CSARNATNEKLFF.

The rearrangement uses TRBV6-1 and TRBJ2-5, with 13 bases matching TRBD2. V lost 6 bases to trimming and J lost 6 bases; unmatched junction nucleotides: 10. The germline V gene has CDR1 MNHNS and CDR2 SASEGT. This CDR3 spans 16 amino acids. The CDR3 loop reads CASSDRTSGGGKTQYF. The DNA of the CDR3 is TGTGCCAGCAGCGATCGGACTAGCGGGGGTGGAAAGACCCAGTACTTC.

The rearrangement joins TRBV6-1 to TRBJ2-5; TRBD1 matches at 8 bases. This CDR3 spans 15 amino acids. The V gene end was trimmed by 3 bases and the J gene end by 2 bases; junction bases not matched to a gene: 5. The V gene's germline CDR1 is MNHNS and CDR2 SASEGT. The CDR3 DNA follows: TGTGCCAGCAGTGACCTCGGACAGGGACAAGAGACCCAGTACTTC. It specifies CASSDLGQGQETQYF.

This chain links TRBV5-1 with TRBJ2-5; 10 nucleotides line up with TRBD1. The CDR3 totals 15 residues. Trimming took 0 bases from V and 7 from J; bases not matched to a gene: 6. The germline V gene encodes CDR1 SGHRS and CDR2 YFSETQ. The CDR3 reads CASSLEGQGPRTQYF. As DNA, the CDR3 is TGCGCCAGCAGCTTGGAGGGACAGGGGCCTAGGACCCAGTACTTC.

The rearrangement links TRBV19 to TRBJ2-7; 9 positions agree with TRBD2. After removal of 2 bases from V and 7 bases from J, the junction contained 12 bases not matched to a gene. Germline CDR1 and CDR2: LNHDA and SQIVND (reference sequence). This CDR3 region has 16 residues. The CDR3: CASSISGGRARNEQYF. The DNA of the CDR3 is TGTGCCAGTAGTATATCTGGCGGGAGGGCAAGGAATGAGCAGTACTTC.

The chain is built from TRBV9 and TRBJ2-1, with 7 nucleotides matching TRBD1. The CDR3 has 16 amino acids. Germline V gives CDR1 SGDLS, CDR2 YYNGEE. V trimming: 0 bases; J trimming: 0 bases; junction bases outside the gene matches: 3. CDR3 amino acids: CASSVAHRGSYNEQFF. Here the CDR3 DNA reads TGTGCCAGCAGCGTAGCTCACAGGGGCTCCTACAATGAGCAGTTCTTC.

Notes on this clonotype: One end of the junction varies from germline; a read error may be responsible. This chain joins TRBV11-2 and TRBJ2-3, with 8 positions matching TRBD1. Per germline, CDR1 SGHAT and CDR2 FQNNGV. This CDR3 has 19 residues. The CDR3 spells CASSPIQGGWTGRSDTRYF. The CDR3 nucleotides are TGTGCCAGCAGCCCTATACAGGGTGGCTGGACAGGGAGGTCAGATACGCGGTATTTT.

This clonotype was recorded a few times. The chain employs TRBV4-2 and TRBJ1-2; D gene ambiguous. The CDR3 runs to 15 residues. CDR1 is LGHNA and CDR2 is YNFKEQ in the germline V gene. The germline V and J ends were trimmed by 0 bases and 0 bases, with 8 bases remaining between them. DNA of the CDR3: TGTGCCAGCAGCCAAGAGGCGGGAGCTAACTATGGCTACACCTTC. This codes for CASSQEAGANYGYTF.

This clonotype occurred a few times. The chain is built from TRBV7-2 and TRBJ2-1, with D hard to call. V was trimmed by 5 bases and J by 9 bases, leaving 8 bases between them. The length of the CDR3 is 11 residues. In germline, CDR1 is SGHTA, CDR2 FQGNSA. In DNA, the CDR3 is TGTGCCAGCAGCCCAATCAGTGAGCAGTTCTTC. This sequence encodes CASSPISEQFF.

This chain uses TRBV28 with TRBJ1-2, with D possibly matching TRBD1 (5 bases). Germline V gene data show CDR1 as MDHEN and CDR2 as SYDVKM. There are 14 residues in the CDR3. V lost 6 bases and J 4 bases, leaving 15 bases between the germline ends. This CDR3 is CASRIQDNAYGYTF. In DNA form, the CDR3 reads TGTGCCAGCAGAATACAGGACAACGCCTATGGCTACACCTTC.

V gene TRBV11-2 combines with J gene TRBJ2-3, with a tentative D call TRBD2 (6 bases). Deletions cut 6 bases from V and 8 bases from J, with 18 bases between. Germline V gene lookup returns CDR1 SGHAT and CDR2 FQNNGV. This CDR3 contains 14 residues. The DNA for the CDR3 is TGTGCCAGCAGTTCCATCCCGGGGGAAGGTACGCAGTATTTT. This codes for CASSSIPGEGTQYF.

This clonotype was found a few times. One end of the junction does not line up with germline, which may come from a read error. The genes are TRBV3-1 and TRBJ1-2; possible D gene TRBD1, 6 bases. The germline V gene has CDR1 LGHDT and CDR2 YNNKEL (reference sequence). This CDR3 spans 14 amino acids. The CDR3, as DNA: TGCGCCAGCAGCCAAGGAAGGGGGGGCTATGGCTACACCTTC. It codes for CASSQGRGGYGYTF. The entire variable domain, with the rest obtained from reference TRBV3-1 and TRBJ1-2, is as follows: DTAVSQTPKYLVTQMGNDKSIKCEQNLGHDTMYWYKQDSKKFLKIMFSYNNKELIINETVPNRFSPKSPDKAHLNLHINSLELGDSAVYFCASSQGRGGYGYTFGSGTRLTVV.

The gene calls are TRBV25-1 and TRBJ1-2; 11 nucleotides line up with TRBD1. The V gene end was trimmed by 3 bases and the J gene end by 4 bases; junction bases not matched to a gene: 4. The germline CDR1 and CDR2 sequences are MGHDK and SYGVNS. The CDR3 consists of 15 residues. This CDR3 reads CASSDVGTGGYGYTF. The DNA of the CDR3 is TGTGCCAGCAGTGACGTCGGGACAGGGGGCTATGGCTACACCTTC.

The rearrangement links TRBV15 to TRBJ1-2; D might be TRBD1 (5 bases). Per the germline V gene, CDR1 is LNHNV and CDR2 is YYDKDF (reference sequence). The CDR3 contains 14 residues. The V and J ends lost 4 bases and 3 bases respectively, with 12 bases between them. The CDR3 region is CATSNPGWDYGYTF. The CDR3 DNA sequence: TGTGCCACCAGCAATCCAGGGTGGGACTATGGCTACACCTTC.

The genes are TRBV12-3 or TRBV12-4 and TRBJ1-1, with a tentative D call TRBD1 (6 bases). This CDR3 has 14 residues. Trimming stripped 2 bases from V and 7 bases from J, with 14 bases between. The CDR3 nucleotides are TGTGCCAGCAGTTTACGGGCAGGGGCATTTGAAGCTTTCTTT. It translates to CASSLRAGAFEAFF.

Notes on this clonotype: At one end the junction does not follow the germline gene, possibly because of a read error. V gene TRBV7-9 combines with J gene TRBJ2-5; D remains unclear. The CDR3 has 14 amino acids. Germline CDR1 SEHNR, CDR2 FQNEAQ (reference sequence). The CDR3 DNA reads as TGTGGCAGCAGCCCGGGTGGTAGCTGGGAGACCCAGTACTTC. This gives the protein CGSSPGGSWETQYF.

The V call is TRBV4-2, the J call TRBJ2-5; possible D gene TRBD1, 6 bases. Germline V gene lookup returns CDR1 LGHNA and CDR2 YNFKEQ. The CDR3 consists of 14 residues. Trimming took off 0 bases at V and 4 bases at J, with 9 bases between the two ends. This CDR3 reads CASSQETGPETQYF. The CDR3 nucleotides read TGTGCCAGCAGCCAAGAAACAGGGCCAGAGACCCAGTACTTC.

This clonotype was counted between two and nine times. The chain links TRBV20-1 to TRBJ1-2; no reliable D call. V was trimmed by 2 bases and J by 5 bases, leaving 15 bases between them. This CDR3 has 14 amino acids. Looked up from germline, CDR1 is DFQATT and CDR2 is SNEGSKA (reference sequence). The CDR3 region has the DNA TGCAGTGCTAGATCCCCCGGACGGCTTTATGGCTACACCTTC. Residues: CSARSPGRLYGYTF.

The chain recombines TRBV5-1 with TRBJ2-5, with D perhaps TRBD1 (6 bases). Germline values: CDR1 SGHRS, CDR2 YFSETQ. Trimming cost V 3 bases and J 4 bases, with 13 bases left between them. The CDR3 is 14 residues long. CDR3 in amino acids: CASSSATGLETQYF. CDR3 sequence (DNA): TGCGCCAGCAGCTCCGCAACAGGGTTAGAGACCCAGTACTTC.

This rearrangement joins TRBV7-9 to TRBJ2-5; D perhaps matches TRBD1 (5 bases). The V gene's germline CDR1 is SEHNR and CDR2 FQNEAQ (reference sequence). CDR3 size: 12 residues. Deletions cut 1 base from V and 13 bases from J, with 13 bases between. CDR3 coding DNA: TGTGCCAGCAGCTTAGGCGGCAGGGAAATGTACTTC. Residues: CASSLGGREMYF.

On this clonotype: A read error may produce the germline difference seen at one junction end. The rearrangement uses TRBV7-2 and TRBJ2-5; D is unclear. There are 11 residues in the CDR3. CDR1 and CDR2 from the germline V gene are SGHTA and FQGNSA. CDR3 sequence: CASSLQEAQYF. The CDR3 nucleotides are TGTGCCAGCAGCCTTCAAGAGGCCCAGTACTTC.

The CDR3 protein is CASSPGSRETQYF. In nucleotides, the CDR3 is TGTGCCAGCAGTCCCGGGTCACGGGAGACCCAGTACTTC. This chain joins TRBV27 and TRBJ2-5; D gene unclear. V lost 5 bases to trimming and J lost 5 bases, with 12 bases between them. This CDR3 contains 13 residues. The germline V gene has CDR1 MNHEY and CDR2 SMNVEV (reference sequence).

The sample holds a few counts of this clonotype. The J gene is TRBJ1-2, the V gene TRBV6-6; the match to TRBD1 covers 9 bases. The trim removed 6 bases at V and 6 bases at J, leaving 5 bases unmatched. CDR3 length: 13 residues. Germline assignment: CDR1 MNHNY and CDR2 SVGAGI (reference sequence). CDR3 coding DNA: TGTGCCAGCAGCGACAGGGGGGTTGATGGCTACACCTTC. It specifies CASSDRGVDGYTF.

This sequence joins TRBV4-1 and TRBJ1-3, with D uncertain. Trimming cost V 1 base and J 9 bases, with 13 bases left between them. The CDR3 has 14 amino acids. Germline V gene sequence: CDR1 MGHRA, CDR2 YSYEKL. The CDR3 DNA reads TGCGCCAGCAGCCAAGCGGTTGGTTTAGGCACCATATATTTT. Residues: CASSQAVGLGTIYF.

This chain connects TRBV5-1 to TRBJ2-5; D gene ambiguous. The closer fit of TRBJ2-7 to the DNA end suggests the J call may be wrong. CDR1 and CDR2 (germline): SGHRS, YFSETQ. CDR3 length: 13 residues. CDR3 sequence (DNA): TGCGCCAGCAGCTTGGTGCATGCGAACGAGCAGTACTTC. The encoded protein is CASSLVHANEQYF.

This clonotype has more than one count but fewer than ten. The chain combines TRBV5-6 with TRBJ2-1, with D perhaps being TRBD1 or TRBD2 (5 bases each). Trimming cost V 3 bases and J 7 bases, with 14 bases left between them. The CDR3 extends over 14 amino acids. In germline, CDR1 is SGHDT, CDR2 YYEEEE. CDR3 amino acids: CASSSPRGPNEQFF. The CDR3 region has the DNA TGTGCCAGCAGCTCGCCTCGGGGACCAAATGAGCAGTTCTTC.

This clonotype occurred a few times. The J gene is TRBJ1-5, the V gene TRBV4-1; the D gene is possibly TRBD1 (5 bases). V was trimmed by 0 bases and J by 5 bases, leaving 11 bases between them. The CDR3 has 15 residues. Germline loops: CDR1 MGHRA, CDR2 YSYEKL. The CDR3 reads CASSQERWGDQPQHF. The CDR3 coding sequence is TGCGCCAGCAGCCAAGAACGTTGGGGGGATCAGCCCCAGCATTTT.